This T cell receptor (beta chain) was profiled in a study of blood T cell repertoires in COVID-19. Background on the study: From the United States, Italy and Spain came samples of acute and convalescent COVID-19. T cells, B-cell-depleted T cells, or PBMCs supplied cDNA or gDNA.

Original data processing: Reference gene primer amplification in the assay estimated nucleated cell counts. The data were produced by immunoSEQ multiplex PCR, yet TCRdb's version contains in-frame clones alone and is incomplete. V, J and clone size were drawn from that table, and D and trimming were deduced from the DNA. Among around 320,000 clones listed, around 89% were seen once. Germline values: CDR1 MNHEY, CDR2 SVGEGT. Trimming shortened V by 7 bases and J by 1 base, and 14 bases separated the two germline ends. CDR3 length: 14 residues. Specimen: peripheral blood. The chain combines TRBV6-2 or TRBV6-3 with TRBJ2-7; D is unresolved. This clonotype was obtained from a woman between 25 and 40 years old who had recovered from COVID-19. In nucleotides, the CDR3 is TGTGCCAGCATCCCCGGCGGCATATCCTACGAGCAGTACTTC. It codes for CASIPGGISYEQYF.